The clone carrying this T cell receptor beta chain was counted at least ten times. Its antigen remains unknown. A sample-barcoded 5' primer and a J-beta primer mix were used in a second PCR of roughly 6 to 11 cycles. Each CDR3 protein is one row after TCRdb ran MiXCR on the 5' RACE reads. This sample has about 650,000 distinct CDR3 sequences, with less than 40% found just once. The data belong to a study of blood T cells in healthy people across ages. The V end was cut by 2 bases, the J end by 5 bases, with 15 bases between. This CDR3 region has 15 residues. The germline V gene has CDR1 MNHEY and CDR2 SVGAGI. Points from the study as a whole: TCR beta diversity, measured per million T cells, fell in a roughly linear way with age.

The genes are TRBV6-5 and TRBJ2-5; possible D gene TRBD1, 5 bases. This clonotype originated in a woman older than 75 in good health. The specimen sequenced was blood. The CDR3 region has the DNA TGTGCCAGCAGTTACGCTGGGGCAGTAAGGGAGACCCAGTACTTC. Encoded protein: CASSYAGAVRETQYF.